This T cell receptor beta chain appears in the sequencing data of a study of T cell responses to AZD1222 COVID-19 vaccine. Profiling relied on immunoSEQ multiplex PCR, and the TCRdb table lists in-frame clones only, not all of them. The repertoire holds some 80,000 clones, with approximately 87% as singletons. The CDR3 is 15 residues long. The junction had 4 bases not matched to a gene; V was cut back by 1 base and J by 4 bases. Germline CDR1 reads LNHDA; CDR2 reads SQIVND (reference sequence). The sample here was peripheral blood, taken on day 0 of AZD1222 vaccination. The genes are TRBV19 and TRBJ2-1; the match to TRBD1 covers 7 bases. The origin of this receptor is an adult in good health. The DNA of the CDR3 is TGTGCCAGTAGTATAGCACAGGGGCGTTACAATGAGCAGTTCTTC. Amino acids: CASSIAQGRYNEQFF. The complete variable domain, with remaining parts taken from reference TRBV19 and TRBJ2-1, reads DGGITQSPKYLFRKEGQNVTLSCEQNLNHDAMYWYRQDPGQGLRLIYYSQIVNDFQKGDIAEGYSVSREKKESFPLTVTSAQKNPTAFYLCASSIAQGRYNEQFFGPGTRLTVL.